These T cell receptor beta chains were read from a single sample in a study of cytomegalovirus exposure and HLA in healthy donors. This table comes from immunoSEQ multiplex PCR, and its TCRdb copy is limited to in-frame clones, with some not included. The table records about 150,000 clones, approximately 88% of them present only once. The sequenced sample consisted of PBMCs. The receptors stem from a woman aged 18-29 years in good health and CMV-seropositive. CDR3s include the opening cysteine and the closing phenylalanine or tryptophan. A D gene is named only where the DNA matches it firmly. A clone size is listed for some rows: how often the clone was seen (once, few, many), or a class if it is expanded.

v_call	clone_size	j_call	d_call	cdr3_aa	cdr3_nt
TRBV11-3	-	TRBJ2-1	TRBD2	CASSLDIGGSSYNEQFF	TGTGCCAGCAGCTTAGATATCGGCGGGAGCTCCTACAATGAGCAGTTCTTC
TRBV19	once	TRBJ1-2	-	CASGGHNREGGYTF	TGTGCCAGTGGGGGACACAACAGGGAAGGAGGCTACACCTTC
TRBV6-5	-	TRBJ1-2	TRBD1	CASSQSQTGYGYTF	TGTGCCAGCAGTCAATCTCAGACAGGGTATGGCTACACCTTC
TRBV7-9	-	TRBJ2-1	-	CASTRLEGPGTEQFF	TGTGCCAGCACCAGATTAGAGGGCCCTGGAACTGAGCAGTTCTTC
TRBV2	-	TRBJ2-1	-	CASRWQGPYNEQFF	TGTGCCAGTCGATGGCAGGGGCCTTACAATGAGCAGTTCTTC
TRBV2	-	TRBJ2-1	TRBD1	CASSQGGTGGFF	TGTGCCAGCAGTCAAGGTGGGACAGGGGGGTTCTTC
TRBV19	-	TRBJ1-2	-	CASSIKAGWDYGYTF	TGTGCCAGTAGTATTAAGGCAGGGTGGGACTATGGCTACACCTTC
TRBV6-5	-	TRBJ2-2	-	CASNQQGNTGELFF	TGTGCCAGCAACCAACAGGGGAACACCGGGGAGCTGTTTTTT
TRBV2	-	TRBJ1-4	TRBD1	CASSRQGQGEKLFF	TGTGCCAGCAGTAGACAGGGTCAAGGTGAAAAACTGTTTTTT
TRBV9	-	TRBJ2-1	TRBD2	CASSGTSGRAYEQFF	TGTGCCAGCAGCGGGACTAGCGGGAGGGCCTATGAGCAGTTCTTC
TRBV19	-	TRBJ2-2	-	CASSPTVMGLNTGELFF	TGTGCCAGTAGTCCAACCGTCATGGGCCTGAACACCGGGGAGCTGTTTTTT
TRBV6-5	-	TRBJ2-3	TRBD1	CASRSQGAGTDTQYF	TGTGCCAGCAGATCACAGGGGGCCGGCACAGATACGCAGTATTTT
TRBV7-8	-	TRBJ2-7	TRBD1	CASSPGQGPLGEQYF	TGTGCCAGCAGCCCTGGACAGGGCCCTCTCGGGGAGCAGTACTTC
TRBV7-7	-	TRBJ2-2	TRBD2	CASSARLGGANTGELFF	TGTGCTAGCAGCGCCCGGTTGGGGGGGGCGAACACCGGGGAGCTGTTTTTT
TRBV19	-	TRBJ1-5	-	CASTKRLYSNQPQHF	TGTGCCAGTACCAAGAGGCTCTATAGCAATCAGCCCCAGCATTTT
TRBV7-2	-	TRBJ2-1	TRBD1	CASSFRPTSGGNEQFF	TGTGCCAGCAGCTTCCGCCCAACTTCAGGGGGCAATGAGCAGTTCTTC
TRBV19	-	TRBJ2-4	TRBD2	CASSIRPQLAGQNIQYF	TGTGCCAGTAGTATCCGACCCCAACTAGCGGGGCAAAACATTCAGTACTTC
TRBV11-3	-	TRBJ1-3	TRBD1	CASSSLTGEGNTIYF	TGTGCCAGCAGCTCATTGACAGGGGAAGGAAACACCATATATTTT
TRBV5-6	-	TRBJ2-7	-	CASSPTLESSYEQYF	TGTGCCAGCAGCCCGACCCTGGAGAGCTCCTACGAGCAGTACTTC
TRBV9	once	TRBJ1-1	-	CASSARGPGSTEAFF	TGTGCCAGCAGCGCGCGGGGACCCGGAAGCACTGAAGCTTTCTTT
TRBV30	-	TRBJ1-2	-	CAWSRGTNYGYTF	TGTGCCTGGAGTAGGGGCACTAACTATGGCTACACCTTC
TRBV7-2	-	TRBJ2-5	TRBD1	CASSTDRGEETQYF	TGTGCCAGCAGCACGGACAGGGGGGAAGAGACCCAGTACTTC
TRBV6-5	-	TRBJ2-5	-	CASRQTENQETQYF	TGTGCCAGCAGGCAAACAGAAAACCAAGAGACCCAGTACTTC
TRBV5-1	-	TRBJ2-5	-	CASSLQGAETQYF	TGCGCCAGCAGCTTGCAGGGTGCCGAGACCCAGTACTTC
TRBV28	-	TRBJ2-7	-	CASRTIWGEQYF	TGTGCCAGCCGGACAATCTGGGGCGAGCAGTACTTC
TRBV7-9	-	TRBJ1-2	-	CASTPRTERNYGYTF	TGTGCCAGCACCCCGAGGACAGAAAGGAACTATGGCTACACCTTC
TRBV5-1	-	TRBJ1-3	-	CASSPAGRGNTIYF	TGCGCCAGCAGCCCCGCGGGCAGGGGAAACACCATATATTTT
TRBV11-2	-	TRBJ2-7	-	CASSPRGGPTYEQYF	TGTGCCAGCAGCCCCCGTGGCGGGCCTACCTACGAGCAGTACTTC
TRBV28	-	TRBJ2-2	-	CASSRTALGELFF	TGTGCCAGCAGTCGGACAGCTCTCGGGGAGCTGTTTTTT
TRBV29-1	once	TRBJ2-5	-	CSVESSSETQYF	TGCAGCGTTGAGTCTTCTTCAGAGACCCAGTACTTC
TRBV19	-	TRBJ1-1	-	CASSSRGESQPNTEAFF	TGTGCCAGTAGTAGCCGGGGGGAAAGTCAGCCGAACACTGAAGCTTTCTTT
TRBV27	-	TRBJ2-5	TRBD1	CASKPGTGVPAGSQYF	TGTGCCAGCAAACCCGGGACAGGGGTCCCGGCAGGGTCCCAGTACTTC
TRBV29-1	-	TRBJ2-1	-	CSALSSLGGEQFF	TGCAGCGCTTTATCGTCTTTGGGGGGTGAGCAGTTCTTC
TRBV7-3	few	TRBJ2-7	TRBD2	CASSLTGLGSVEQYF	TGTGCCAGCAGCTTAACGGGACTAGGATCCGTCGAGCAGTACTTC
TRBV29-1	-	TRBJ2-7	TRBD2	CSIQGTSGSANDEQYF	TGCAGCATACAGGGAACTAGCGGGAGCGCTAACGACGAGCAGTACTTC
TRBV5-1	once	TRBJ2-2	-	CASSLDLNTGELFF	TGCGCCAGCAGCTTGGATCTGAACACCGGGGAGCTGTTTTTT
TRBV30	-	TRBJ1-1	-	CAWMAVGQLAFF	TGTGCCTGGATGGCGGTGGGGCAGTTGGCTTTCTTT
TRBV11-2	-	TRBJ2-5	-	CASSPRRVGQETQYF	TGTGCCAGCAGTCCCCGGCGGGTGGGCCAAGAGACCCAGTACTTC
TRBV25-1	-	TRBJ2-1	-	CASSEYGRVGYNEQFF	TGTGCCAGCAGTGAATACGGCCGGGTCGGGTACAATGAGCAGTTCTTC
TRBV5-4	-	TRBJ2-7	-	CASSLATSPGEQYF	TGTGCCAGCAGCTTGGCCACTAGCCCGGGCGAGCAGTACTTC
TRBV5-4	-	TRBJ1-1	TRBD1	CASSRGQGAPTEAFF	TGTGCCAGCAGCCGAGGACAGGGGGCGCCCACTGAAGCTTTCTTT
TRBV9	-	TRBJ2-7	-	CASSVGGGTEQYF	TGTGCCAGCAGCGTAGGTGGGGGCACCGAGCAGTACTTC
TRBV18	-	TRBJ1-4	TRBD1	CASSPGTGGVDFTEKLFF	TGTGCCAGCTCACCAGGGACAGGGGGCGTCGACTTTACTGAAAAACTGTTTTTT
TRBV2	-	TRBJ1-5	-	CASSNHRHEGIWGQPQHF	TGTGCCAGCAGCAACCACCGACATGAGGGTATATGGGGTCAGCCCCAGCATTTT
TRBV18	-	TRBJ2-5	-	CASSPPGDTGTQYF	TGTGCCAGCTCACCACCGGGTGATACAGGGACCCAGTACTTC
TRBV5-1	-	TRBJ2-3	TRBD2	CASSWGLANADTQYF	TGCGCCAGCAGCTGGGGACTAGCTAACGCAGATACGCAGTATTTT
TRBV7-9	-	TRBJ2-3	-	CASSLAAGLGGTDTQYF	TGTGCCAGCAGCTTAGCGGCGGGCCTTGGGGGCACAGATACGCAGTATTTT
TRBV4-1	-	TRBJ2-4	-	CASSQDERIQYF	TGCGCCAGCAGCCAAGATGAGAGAATTCAGTACTTC
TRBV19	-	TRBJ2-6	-	CASRPPGAGANVLTF	TGTGCCAGTCGACCCCCCGGGGCTGGGGCCAACGTCCTGACTTTC
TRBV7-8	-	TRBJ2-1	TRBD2	CASSIGLADRGEQFF	TGTGCCAGCAGCATCGGACTAGCGGACCGGGGGGAGCAGTTCTTC
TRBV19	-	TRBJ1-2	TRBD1	CASSIGTGGYGYTF	TGTGCCAGTAGTATTGGGACAGGGGGCTATGGCTACACCTTC
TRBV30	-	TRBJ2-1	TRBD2	CAWTLAGEGEQFF	TGTGCCTGGACGCTAGCGGGAGAGGGTGAGCAGTTCTTC
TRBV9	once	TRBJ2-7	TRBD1	CASSLGSGQGYEQYF	TGTGCCAGCAGCCTCGGATCGGGACAGGGCTACGAGCAGTACTTC